This entry lists 15 T cell receptor beta chains sequenced from one sample in a study of beta chain features in type 1 diabetes (dated by TCRdb to 2016 to 2019). Study-wide findings and limitations: Type 1 diabetes patients showed a moderate but significant shortening of TCRB CDR3 length in all four CD4+ subsets.

For these TCRs, the target antigens are not known. Library preparation was by the immunoSEQ multiplex PCR assay. The entire isolated RNA was reverse transcribed using the High Capacity cDNA Reverse Transcription Kit, and thus expressed TCRB transcripts were sequenced. TCRdb took this table from immuneACCESS and kept in-frame rearrangements with V and J called. Such tables lack part of the clones; where checked against another copy, unresolved V genes explain under half of the gap, and the rest is unexplained. For this sample the table gives 250,000 to 300,000 clones, of which around 25% were detected only once. The ten biggest clones cover around 0.012% of the sample. Material for sequencing was naive CD4+ T cells from blood. In the paper's terms, the cell subset or site label means: true naive CD4+ T cells. The source is a woman in her twenties or thirties with type 1 diabetes.

CDR3 sequence: CASRPGTESYEQYF. CDR3 in DNA: TGTGCCAGCAGGCCAGGAACAGAGTCCTACGAGCAGTACTTC. The chain recombines TRBV27 with TRBJ2-7; D remains unclear. Germline-derived CDR1 and CDR2 are MNHEY and SMNVEV (reference sequence). V lost 6 bases and J lost 1, with 13 bases in between. This CDR3 is 14 amino acids long.

The rearrangement joins TRBV25-1 to TRBJ1-2; unclear D gene. The germline gives CDR1 MGHDK, CDR2 SYGVNS. Trimming took off 1 base at V and 7 bases at J, with 13 bases between the two ends. There are 14 residues in the CDR3. DNA of the CDR3: TGTGCCAGCAGTGAATTGGATGAGGGTCCTGGCTACACCTTC. It specifies CASSELDEGPGYTF.

This chain uses TRBV7-2 with TRBJ2-1; 8 bases line up with TRBD1. Germline CDR1 reads SGHTA; CDR2 reads FQGNSA. The CDR3 sequence is 18 residues long. V lost 1 base, J lost 6 bases, and 14 bases stayed unmatched. As DNA, the CDR3 is TGTGCCAGCAGCTTAGAGCCACTGGACAGGGTATCTCGCAATGAGCAGTTCTTC. Amino acids: CASSLEPLDRVSRNEQFF.

The chain combines TRBV27 with TRBJ1-2; 7 bases agree with TRBD1. CDR3 length: 13 residues. In germline, CDR1 is MNHEY, CDR2 SMNVEV (reference sequence). After removal of 5 bases from V and 5 bases from J, the junction contained 5 bases not matched to a gene. Here the CDR3 DNA reads TGTGCCAGCAGTGCACCGACAGGGTATGGCTACACCTTC. Protein sequence: CASSAPTGYGYTF.

This clone occurred a few times. This sequence joins TRBV6-6 and TRBJ2-3; 9 positions agree with TRBD1. Trimming removed 7 bases from V and 3 bases from J; junction bases left unmatched: 2. This CDR3 comprises 13 residues. CDR1 is MNHNY, CDR2 SVGAGI, per germline (reference sequence). CDR3 DNA: TGTGCCAGCAAGGGACAGGGAACAGATACGCAGTATTTT. Translating gives CASKGQGTDTQYF.

This clone has more than one count but fewer than ten. V and J are TRBV27 and TRBJ1-1; 8 bases align to TRBD1. Unmatched junction bases numbered 3, after V lost 3 bases and J lost 3 bases. The CDR3 loop spans 14 amino acids. The V gene's germline CDR1 is MNHEY and CDR2 SMNVEV (reference sequence). CDR3 protein: CASSFTGGDTEAFF. CDR3 nucleotide sequence: TGTGCCAGCAGTTTTACAGGGGGAGACACTGAAGCTTTCTTT.

This clone was counted between two and nine times. The chain employs TRBV11-2 and TRBJ2-1, with D perhaps matching TRBD2 (7 bases). The length of the CDR3 is 15 residues. Germline V CDR1 and CDR2: SGHAT, FQNNGV. The V end was cut by 5 bases, the J end by 4 bases, with 15 bases between. The CDR3 sequence: CASSPWGGVYNEQFF. The CDR3 nucleotides read TGTGCCAGCAGCCCCTGGGGGGGCGTATACAATGAGCAGTTCTTC.

In its sample, this clone was seen a few times. The chain joins TRBV6-1 to TRBJ1-1; the D is unclear. This CDR3 has 14 residues. The germline V gene encodes CDR1 MNHNS and CDR2 SASEGT. V dropped 3 bases and J dropped 1 base, with 9 bases sitting between them. CDR3 protein: CASSELSGNTEAFF. CDR3 sequence (DNA): TGTGCCAGCAGTGAGTTATCAGGGAACACTGAAGCTTTCTTT.

The V call is TRBV28, the J call TRBJ2-1; 12 bases agree with TRBD2. Trimming took 4 bases from V and 6 from J; bases not matched to a gene: 7. This CDR3 region has 16 residues. From germline, CDR1 is MDHEN and CDR2 SYDVKM. CDR3 nucleotides: TGTGCCAGCAGTTCGGCTAGCGGGAGGGCCCTCAATGAGCAGTTCTTC. Protein product: CASSSASGRALNEQFF.

CDR3 in amino acids: CAIQGRATEAFF. CDR3 nucleotide sequence: TGTGCCATACAGGGACGTGCCACTGAAGCTTTCTTT. The V gene is TRBV30, the J gene TRBJ1-1, with D possibly being TRBD1 (6 bases). V was cut by 8 bases and J by 4 bases, with 14 bases left in between. CDR1 and CDR2 (germline): GTSNPN, SVGIG (reference sequence). The CDR3 is made up of 12 amino acids.

V usage is TRBV18 and J usage is TRBJ2-3; D gene unclear. CDR1 KGHSH and CDR2 LQKENI come from the germline V gene. V was clipped by 7 bases and J by 0 bases, with 2 bases between them. CDR3 length: 11 amino acids. The CDR3, as DNA: TGTGCCAGCTTAAGCACAGATACGCAGTATTTT. It specifies CASLSTDTQYF.

This rearrangement joins TRBV7-9 to TRBJ2-1, with TRBD2 matching 10 bases. V was pared by 6 bases and J by 6 bases, with 8 bases of the junction left unmatched. CDR1 is SEHNR, CDR2 FQNEAQ, per germline (reference sequence). This CDR3 region has 15 residues. This CDR3 is CASRPTSGEGNEQFF. CDR3 coding DNA: TGTGCCAGCAGACCCACTAGCGGGGAAGGCAATGAGCAGTTCTTC.

This clone came up a few times. The chain combines TRBV7-6 with TRBJ2-3; D is uncertain. Trimming took off 4 bases at V and 1 base at J, with 3 bases between the two ends. CDR3 length equals 12 residues. CDR1 and CDR2 (germline): SGHVS, FNYEAQ. CDR3 residues: CASSSGTDTQYF. CDR3 sequence (DNA): TGTGCCAGCAGCTCCGGCACAGATACGCAGTATTTT.

This chain uses TRBV5-5 with TRBJ2-1, with D maybe TRBD1 (6 bases). V shed 3 bases and J shed 3 bases, with 13 bases lying between them. The CDR3 runs to 15 residues. The germline CDR1 and CDR2 sequences are SGHKS and YYEKEE (reference sequence). DNA of the CDR3: TGTGCCAGCAGCTCGACAGGATTTGGCTACAATGAGCAGTTCTTC. Translation: CASSSTGFGYNEQFF.

This clone was seen more than once but under ten times. V is TRBV18 and J is TRBJ1-3, with D unclear. This CDR3 contains 13 residues. V lost 6 bases and J 5 bases, leaving 11 bases between the germline ends. Germline values: CDR1 KGHSH, CDR2 LQKENI. CDR3 nucleotide sequence: TGTGCCAGCTCTACTGACGGGAGAAACACCATATATTTT. This codes for CASSTDGRNTIYF.